This TCR beta chain came from a study of neurological immune-mediated disorders. About the study: Relapsing-remitting disease was seen in most of the 34 multiple sclerosis patients, and secondary progressive disease was seen in 3. Study observations and caveats: Repertoires from 18 of 34 multiple sclerosis patients grouped phylogenetically into a related-CDR3 cluster, suggesting a possible signature.

With 10-nucleotide random UMIs, 5'RACE was used to make the cDNA. Over 190 million TCR-beta sequences, together covering 15-18 subjects, were produced by every individual sequencing run that was carried out. TCRdb ran MiXCR on the 5' RACE reads and lists one entry per CDR3 protein. Altogether almost 85,000 distinct CDR3 sequences are present, 2% to 3% being singletons, with the ten largest covering 1.1%. The germline V gene has CDR1 SGHTA and CDR2 FQGNSA. Unmatched junction bases numbered 8, after V lost 6 bases and J lost 3 bases. The CDR3 is 15 amino acids. There are many counts of this clonotype. Antigen specificity is unknown.

This chain links TRBV7-2 with TRBJ2-7; 10 positions match TRBD2. Sequenced: PBMCs. This receptor was identified in a woman aged 25 to 39 with multiple sclerosis. The CDR3 coding sequence is TGTGCCAGCAGTCCAGCGGGAGGGCCGCTCTACGAGCAGTACTTC. Amino acids: CASSPAGGPLYEQYF.